This record concerns one T cell receptor beta chain sequence. The V segment lost 2 bases and the J segment 8 bases; nucleotides outside the gene matches: 12. This CDR3 is 16 amino acids long. CDR1 is KGHSH, CDR2 LQKENI, per germline. These data come from a study of blood T cell repertoires in COVID-19. Study-wide context: Sites in the United States, Italy and Spain provided acute and convalescent COVID-19 samples. From T cells, B-cell-depleted T cells, or PBMCs came the material, which was cDNA or gDNA.

Source study methods: The authors estimated nucleated cell counts from reference gene primer amplification. Libraries were prepared by immunoSEQ multiplex PCR; TCRdb keeps only in-frame clonotypes and omits some of them. From that table come the V and J calls and clone size; the DNA was used to work out D and trimming. The sample lists under 200,000 clones; around 79% were seen once. The chain is built from TRBV18 and TRBJ2-1, with TRBD2 identical over 7 bases. This TCR derives from a man between 60 and 75 years old with active or convalescent COVID-19. Input material: peripheral blood. CDR3 loop: CASSPTWGEGPDEQFF. DNA of the CDR3: TGTGCCAGCTCACCAACTTGGGGGGAGGGCCCGGATGAGCAGTTCTTC. Drawing the rest from reference TRBV18 and TRBJ2-1, the complete variable domain is NAGVMQNPRHLVRRRGQEARLRCSPMKGHSHVYWYRQLPEEGLKFMVYLQKENIIDESGMPKERFSAEFPKEGPSILRIQQVVRGDSAAYFCASSPTWGEGPDEQFFGPGTRLTVL.